This TCR beta chain was recorded in a study of Ad26.COV2.S vaccination and SARS-CoV-2 variants. General study points: Total T cell responses may have been underestimated by the TCR breadth and depth analyses.

On this clone itself: As yet, its antigen is unknown.

J lost 5 bases, V lost 4 bases, and 4 bases had no gene match. There are 13 residues in the CDR3. Stated treatment: some 20 received Ad26.COV2.S at low or high dose, single or two shots; about 5 received placebo; per-sample allocation not given. After the first vaccine or placebo injection, samples were drawn on day 63. This vaccine is an Ad26 vector that expresses the Wuhan-strain SARS-CoV-2 spike. Libraries were prepared by immunoSEQ multiplex PCR; TCRdb keeps only in-frame clonotypes and omits some of them. The table includes 450,000 to 550,000 clones, roughly nine tenths detected once. Sequencing used peripheral blood, obtained in a trial of Ad26.COV2.S vaccine versus placebo. V usage is TRBV12-3 or TRBV12-4 and J usage is TRBJ1-2; 7 positions match TRBD1. The TCR sequence derives from a person aged 18-65 years who received the Ad26.COV2.S COVID-19 vaccine or a placebo. CDR3 sequence reads: CASSWPGQYGYTF. In DNA form, the CDR3 reads TGTGCCAGCAGTTGGCCGGGACAGTATGGCTACACCTTC.